The next 7 T cell receptor beta chains were all read from a single sample in a study of blood T cell repertoires in COVID-19. Only in-frame clones appear in the TCRdb table, and some are missing; sequencing was by immunoSEQ multiplex PCR. The sample has around 67,000 clones; around nine tenths are singletons. Input material: peripheral blood. These receptors were collected from an elderly woman with acute or convalescent COVID-19.

V is TRBV27 and J is TRBJ1-2; D unresolved. Germline V gene sequence: CDR1 MNHEY, CDR2 SMNVEV (reference sequence). CDR3 length: 13 amino acids. Trimming stripped 3 bases from V and 7 bases from J, with 12 bases between. The CDR3 reads CASSFNRLGGYTF. DNA for the CDR3: TGTGCCAGCAGTTTTAATAGGCTAGGTGGCTACACCTTC.

J is TRBJ2-1 and V is TRBV6-5; D gene ambiguous. Looked up from germline, CDR1 is MNHEY and CDR2 is SVGAGI. V lost 6 bases and J lost 0, with 12 bases in between. The CDR3 covers 15 residues. The DNA for the CDR3 is TGTGCCAGCAGGCTCTACCCAAGCTCCTACAATGAGCAGTTCTTC. Translation: CASRLYPSSYNEQFF.

The chain couples TRBV7-2 to TRBJ2-4; D is possibly TRBD2 (5 bases). V gave up 3 bases and J gave up 3 bases, with 12 bases separating them. CDR3 size: 15 residues. Germline CDR1 is SGHTA and CDR2 is FQGNSA. The CDR3 sequence: CASSFRPGIKNIQYF. As DNA, the CDR3 is TGTGCCAGCAGCTTCAGGCCGGGAATCAAAAACATTCAGTACTTC.

The V call is TRBV9, the J call TRBJ1-3; TRBD1 matches at 7 bases. CDR1 SGDLS and CDR2 YYNGEE come from the germline V gene. Unmatched junction bases numbered 8, after V lost 4 bases and J lost 1 base. The CDR3 spans 16 residues. This CDR3 reads CASSPRDSLSGNTIYF. The DNA for the CDR3 is TGTGCCAGCAGCCCTAGGGACAGCCTTTCTGGAAACACCATATATTTT.

This rearrangement joins TRBV19 to TRBJ1-3; D perhaps matches TRBD1 (5 bases). The germline gives CDR1 LNHDA, CDR2 SQIVND (reference sequence). This CDR3 comprises 15 residues. V lost 6 bases, J lost 0 bases, and 12 bases lay in between. CDR3 DNA sequence: TGTGCCAGTAGCTCACAGGTAACCTCTGGAAACACCATATATTTT. It specifies CASSSQVTSGNTIYF. Filled out from reference TRBV19 and TRBJ1-3, the complete variable domain reads DGGITQSPKYLFRKEGQNVTLSCEQNLNHDAMYWYRQDPGQGLRLIYYSQIVNDFQKGDIAEGYSVSREKKESFPLTVTSAQKNPTAFYLCASSSQVTSGNTIYFGEGSWLTVV.

This clone has only a few counts. This rearrangement joins TRBV10-3 to TRBJ2-1; 10 nucleotides agree with TRBD1. This CDR3 spans 14 amino acids. The V gene's germline CDR1 is ENHRY and CDR2 SYGVKD. With 6 bases clipped from V and 7 bases from J, the junction kept 6 bases outside the gene matches. The CDR3 DNA sequence: TGTGCCATCAGCGCGGGACAGGGGAATAATGAGCAGTTCTTC. It translates to CAISAGQGNNEQFF.

This clone was seen a handful of times. The chain recombines TRBV2 with TRBJ2-7; possible D gene TRBD2, 5 bases. V lost 9 bases, J lost 4 bases, and 13 bases lay in between. This CDR3 is built from 12 residues. Germline CDR1 SNHLY, CDR2 FYNNEI. The CDR3 region has the DNA TGTGCCAGTTCGGACCGAGGGTACGAGCAGTACTTC. Its protein is CASSDRGYEQYF.